Here is one TCR beta chain with its context. The data are from a study of blood T cell repertoires in COVID-19. As for the study in general: The United States, Italy and Spain supplied acute and convalescent COVID-19 samples. Nucleic acid was either cDNA or gDNA, and it came from T cells, B-cell-depleted T cells, or PBMCs.

The CDR3 extends over 13 amino acids. J was trimmed by 1 base and V by 7 bases; bases with no gene match: 4. Germline CDR1 GTSNPN, CDR2 SVGIG (reference sequence). How the authors handled the data: Estimated nucleated cell counts came from reference gene primer amplification. Libraries were prepared by immunoSEQ multiplex PCR; TCRdb keeps only in-frame clonotypes and omits some of them. V and J calls and clone size are copied from that table; D and trimming were computed from the DNA. The sample contains a few hundred thousand clones, approximately 80% of which appear only once. The sample comprised peripheral blood. The clonotype comes from a woman of 80 years or more with acute or convalescent COVID-19. The chain carries TRBV30 and TRBJ1-1, with TRBD1 matching over 9 bases. CDR3 region: CAFSGQGNTEAFF. CDR3 in DNA: TGTGCCTTCTCGGGACAGGGGAACACTGAAGCTTTCTTT. Drawing the rest from reference TRBV30 and TRBJ1-1, the complete variable domain is SQTIHQWPATLVQPVGSPLSLECTVEGTSNPNLYWYRQAAGRGLQLLFYSVGIGQISSEVPQNLSASRPQDRQFILSSKKLLLSDSGFYLCAFSGQGNTEAFFGQGTRLTVV.